This TCR beta chain comes out of a study of regulatory T cells in long-lasting Graves disease. Regarding the study as a whole: Comparison showed that persistent patients shared more public clonotypes (about 2,700) than new patients (966).

This sample's time point: newly diagnosed GD, antithyroid drugs for less than 3 months. Extracted RNA from PBMCs served as the source of the TCR library. An approximately 10-milliliter sample of peripheral blood was drawn into EDTA tubes. With regard to this clonotype: Its antigen is not known.

Investigators prepared the TCR beta libraries by applying iRepertoire HTBI primers and Arm-PCR of CDR3 regions. MiXCR was run by TCRdb on the multiplex PCR reads, yielding one entry per CDR3 protein. The sample records 350,000 to 500,000 distinct CDR3 sequences, around 13% being singletons. The CDR3 consists of 20 residues. Trimming removed 8 bases at V and 4 bases at J, with 32 bases between. These sequences were also reported in another study, on T cells in Graves' hyperthyroidism and ophthalmopathy. That source adds: TCR CDR3 regions were first amplified by RT-PCR with HTBI primers.

The source material was peripheral blood mononuclear cells (PBMCs), sampled at new diagnosis, from a patient treated with antithyroid drugs. V gene TRBV12-3 or TRBV12-4 combines with J gene TRBJ2-2, with D tentatively TRBD1 or TRBD2 (5 bases each). The source is a woman between 45 and 65 years old with Graves disease. The CDR3 DNA sequence: TGTGCCAGCGGTAGTACCTCGGGACCAGGGTTCTTGTGGAGCACCGGGGAGCTGTTTTTT. Its translation: CASGSTSGPGFLWSTGELFF.